The T cell receptor beta chain described here comes from a study of blood T cell repertoires in COVID-19. For the study at large: The United States, Italy and Spain provided the acute and convalescent COVID-19 samples.

Produced via immunoSEQ multiplex PCR; TCRdb's table is partial and in-frame only. Found here are 110,000 to 150,000 clones, 65% to 85% of them singletons; the top ten hold about 9%. The length of the CDR3 is 15 residues. Trimming removed 4 bases from V and 0 bases from J, with 10 bases in between. Germline-derived CDR1 and CDR2 are SGHAT and FQNNGV. This clone has a handful of counts. Sequencing used peripheral blood. V is TRBV11-2 and J is TRBJ2-4, with D perhaps matching TRBD2 (6 bases). This clonotype was sampled from a man aged 45-65 years with active or convalescent COVID-19. The CDR3 nucleotides are TGTGCCAGCAGCTCGGGACTGTTAGCCAAAAACATTCAGTACTTC. Residues: CASSSGLLAKNIQYF.